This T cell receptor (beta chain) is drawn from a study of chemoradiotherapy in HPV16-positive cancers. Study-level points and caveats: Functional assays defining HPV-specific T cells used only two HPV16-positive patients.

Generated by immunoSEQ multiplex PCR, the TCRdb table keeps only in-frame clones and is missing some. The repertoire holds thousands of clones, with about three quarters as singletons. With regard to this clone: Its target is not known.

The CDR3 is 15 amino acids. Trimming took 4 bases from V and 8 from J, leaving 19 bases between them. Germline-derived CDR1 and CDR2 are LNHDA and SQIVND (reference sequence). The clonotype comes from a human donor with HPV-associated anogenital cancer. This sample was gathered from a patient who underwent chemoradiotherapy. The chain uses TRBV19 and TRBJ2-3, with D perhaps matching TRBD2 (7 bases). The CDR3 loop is CASSTRGGGPATQYF. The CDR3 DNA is TGTGCCAGTAGTACCCGAGGGGGGGGGCCAGCTACGCAGTATTTT. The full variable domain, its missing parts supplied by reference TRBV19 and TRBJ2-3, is DGGITQSPKYLFRKEGQNVTLSCEQNLNHDAMYWYRQDPGQGLRLIYYSQIVNDFQKGDIAEGYSVSREKKESFPLTVTSAQKNPTAFYLCASSTRGGGPATQYFGPGTRLTVL.